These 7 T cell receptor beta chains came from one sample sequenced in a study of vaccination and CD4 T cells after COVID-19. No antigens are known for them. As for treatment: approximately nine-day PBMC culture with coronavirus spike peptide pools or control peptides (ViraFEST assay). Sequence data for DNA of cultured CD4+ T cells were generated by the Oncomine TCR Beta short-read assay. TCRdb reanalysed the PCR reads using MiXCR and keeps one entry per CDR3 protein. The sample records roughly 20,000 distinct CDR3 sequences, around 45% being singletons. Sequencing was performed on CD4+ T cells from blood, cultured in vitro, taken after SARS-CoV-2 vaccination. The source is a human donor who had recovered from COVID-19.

The CDR3 is CASSSGLAGVTGELFF. The CDR3 DNA sequence: TGTGCCAGCAGCTCAGGACTAGCGGGAGTCACCGGGGAGCTGTTTTTT. The gene calls are TRBV7-3 and TRBJ2-2, with 13 bases aligning to TRBD2. The CDR3 is made up of 16 amino acids. Germline V gene lookup returns CDR1 SGHTA and CDR2 FQGTGA. J was trimmed by 4 bases and V by 4 bases; bases with no gene match: 3.

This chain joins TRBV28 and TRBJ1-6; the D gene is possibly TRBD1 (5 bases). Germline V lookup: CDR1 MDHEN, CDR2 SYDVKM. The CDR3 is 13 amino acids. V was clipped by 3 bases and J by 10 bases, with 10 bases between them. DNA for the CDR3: TGTGCCAGCAGTTTCCCAGGGATCTCACCCCTCCACTTT. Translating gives CASSFPGISPLHF.

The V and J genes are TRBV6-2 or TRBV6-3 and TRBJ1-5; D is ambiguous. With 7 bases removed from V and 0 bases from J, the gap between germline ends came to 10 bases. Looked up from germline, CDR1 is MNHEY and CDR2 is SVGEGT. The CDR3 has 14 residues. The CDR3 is CASTGPYSNQPQHF. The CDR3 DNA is TGTGCCAGCACAGGACCCTATAGCAATCAGCCCCAGCATTTT.

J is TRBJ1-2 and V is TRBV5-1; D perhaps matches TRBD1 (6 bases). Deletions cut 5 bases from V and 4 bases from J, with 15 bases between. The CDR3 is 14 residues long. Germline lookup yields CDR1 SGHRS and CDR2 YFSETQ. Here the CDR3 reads CASSQAGDLYGYTF. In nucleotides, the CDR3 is TGCGCCAGCAGTCAAGCAGGGGACCTCTATGGCTACACCTTC.

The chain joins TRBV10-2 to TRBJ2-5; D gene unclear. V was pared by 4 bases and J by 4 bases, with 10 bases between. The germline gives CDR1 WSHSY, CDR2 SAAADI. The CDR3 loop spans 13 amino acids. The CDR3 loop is CASSADIRETQYF. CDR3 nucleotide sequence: TGCGCCAGCAGTGCTGACATCCGAGAGACCCAGTACTTC.

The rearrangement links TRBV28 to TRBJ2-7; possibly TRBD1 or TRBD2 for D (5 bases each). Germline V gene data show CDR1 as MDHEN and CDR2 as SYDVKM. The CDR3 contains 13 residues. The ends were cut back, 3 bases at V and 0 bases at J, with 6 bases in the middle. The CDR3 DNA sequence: TGTGCCAGCAGTTTTGGGGGCTCCTACGAGCAGTACTTC. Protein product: CASSFGGSYEQYF.

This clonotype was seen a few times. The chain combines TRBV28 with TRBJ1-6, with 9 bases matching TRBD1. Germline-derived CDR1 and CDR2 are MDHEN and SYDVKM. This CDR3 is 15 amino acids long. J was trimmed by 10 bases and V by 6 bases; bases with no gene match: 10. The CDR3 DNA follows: TGTGCCAGCAGGCTAGGGGACAGGGAACGATCACCCCTCCACTTT. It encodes CASRLGDRERSPLHF.